This TCR beta chain is from a study of early T cells in non-severe SARS-CoV-2 infection. Across the whole study: Unsorted whole blood bulk RNA was sequenced, with unpaired chains.

V lost 5 bases, J lost 5 bases, and 15 bases lay in between. The CDR3 is 14 amino acids. In germline, CDR1 is LNHDA, CDR2 SQIVND (reference sequence). Unique molecular identifiers were attached to individual cDNA molecules. In TCRdb, the 5' RACE reads were re-called with MiXCR into one record per CDR3 protein. The repertoire holds 70,000 or so distinct CDR3 sequences, with around an eighth as singletons. The sample holds many counts of this clonotype. Antigen unknown. Points from the study as a whole: VDJdb matching, biased toward anti-spike CD8 responses, missed private and CD4 specificities.

The clonotype was recovered from an adult who was a healthcare worker with PCR-confirmed SARS-CoV-2 infection or an uninfected control (not recorded which). The chain links TRBV19 to TRBJ2-5, with D possibly TRBD2 on 7 matching bases. The sample consisted of whole blood. The CDR3 protein is CASSEGGRLETQYF. CDR3 in DNA: TGTGCCAGTAGTGAGGGGGGGAGGCTGGAGACCCAGTACTTC.